The source of this T cell receptor beta chain is a study of STAT5B mutations in CD4+ large granular lymphocyte leukemia. The study, taken as a whole, reports: Without putative leukemic clones, patient CD4-sorted repertoires remained more clonal than healthy CD4+ repertoires.

About this clone: Antigen unknown.

The CDR3 runs 13 residues. The V and J ends lost 5 bases and 2 bases respectively, with 12 bases between them. From germline, CDR1 is GTSNPN and CDR2 SVGIG (reference sequence). Clones were read by immunoSEQ multiplex PCR, and TCRdb kept only the in-frame ones, dropping some. The sample lists some 45,000 clones; 65% to 90% were seen once. Sequencing was carried out using CD4+ T cells from blood buffy coats. The J gene is TRBJ2-5, the V gene TRBV30; possibly TRBD1 for D (6 bases). This receptor was identified in a human donor in good health. CDR3 sequence reads: CAWAPGTQETQYF. CDR3 nucleotide sequence: TGTGCCTGGGCCCCAGGGACACAAGAGACCCAGTACTTC.